The table lists the clone carrying this T cell receptor beta chain with many counts. Its cognate antigen is unknown. A template switching step contributed a universal primer site, while unique molecular identifiers were present in the cDNA. TCRdb re-called the 5' RACE reads with MiXCR, one entry per CDR3 protein. The sample shows about 1.7 million distinct CDR3 sequences, about 32% of them seen only once. This sample is part of a study of identical twins. From germline, CDR1 is KGHDR and CDR2 SFDVKD. The CDR3 has 16 amino acids. V lost 0 bases, J lost 4 bases, and 14 bases lay in between. Overall study results and limits: Analyses of zero insertions could be partly confounded by invariant MAIT and iNKT cells. A lower insertion count was a feature of abundant cord blood beta clonotypes, with no such feature in memory repertoires.

The sequenced material came from cord blood. The gene calls are TRBV24-1 and TRBJ2-5; unclear D gene. The sequence was obtained from a newborn girl in good health. CDR3 sequence reads: CATSDLRGYWRETQYF. The CDR3 nucleotides read TGTGCCACCAGTGATTTGAGAGGATACTGGAGAGAGACCCAGTACTTC.